This T cell receptor (beta chain) was recorded in a study of cytomegalovirus exposure and HLA in healthy donors. Study-wide context: Most donors, less than 85% of approximately 400 genotyped, fell in the Caucasian-associated ancestry cluster.

Findings and limits, study-wide: Later analysis showed most CMV-associated TCR beta chains appearing HLA-restricted.

Comment on this clone: Its specificity is not known.

Germline V lookup: CDR1 MNHEY, CDR2 SVGAGI. Trimming took off 0 bases at V and 3 bases at J, with 9 bases between the two ends. The CDR3 length is 14 residues. 13 Jbeta primers and 60 Vbeta primers were used for the PCR. Libraries were prepared by immunoSEQ multiplex PCR; TCRdb keeps only in-frame clonotypes and omits some of them. The sample has about 110,000 clones; roughly three quarters are singletons. This sequence joins TRBV6-5 and TRBJ2-7; TRBD1 is a possible D gene (6 bases). The source of this sequence is a woman aged 45 to 65 in good health and CMV-seropositive. Material for sequencing was PBMCs. CDR3 nucleotides: TGTGCCAGCAGTTACTCGTACAGGGACTACGAGCAGTACTTC. Protein: CASSYSYRDYEQYF.